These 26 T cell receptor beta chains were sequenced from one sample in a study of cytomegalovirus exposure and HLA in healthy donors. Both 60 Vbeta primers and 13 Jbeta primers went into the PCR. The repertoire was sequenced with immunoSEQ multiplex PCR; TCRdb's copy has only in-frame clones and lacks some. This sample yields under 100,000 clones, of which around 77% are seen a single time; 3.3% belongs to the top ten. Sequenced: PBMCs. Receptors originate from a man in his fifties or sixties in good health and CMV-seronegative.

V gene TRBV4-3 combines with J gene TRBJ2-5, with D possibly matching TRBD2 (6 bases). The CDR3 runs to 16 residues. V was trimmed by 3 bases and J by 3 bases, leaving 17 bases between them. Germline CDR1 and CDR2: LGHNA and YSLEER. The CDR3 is CASSHTRRGWKETQYF. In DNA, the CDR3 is TGCGCCAGCAGCCACACGCGGCGGGGCTGGAAAGAGACCCAGTACTTC.

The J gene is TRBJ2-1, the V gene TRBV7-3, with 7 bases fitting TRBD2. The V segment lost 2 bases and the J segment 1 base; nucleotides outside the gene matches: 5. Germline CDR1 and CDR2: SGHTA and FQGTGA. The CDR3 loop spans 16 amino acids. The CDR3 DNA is TGTGCCAGCAGCTTAGGAAGCGGGGCATCCTACAATGAGCAGTTCTTC. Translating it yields CASSLGSGASYNEQFF.

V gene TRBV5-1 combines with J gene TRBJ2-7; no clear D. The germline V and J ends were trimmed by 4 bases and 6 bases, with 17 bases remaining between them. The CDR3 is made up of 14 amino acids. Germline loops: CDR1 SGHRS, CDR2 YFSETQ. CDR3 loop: CASSPGSPISEQYF. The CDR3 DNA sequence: TGCGCCAGCAGCCCCGGGTCACCGATCAGCGAGCAGTACTTC.

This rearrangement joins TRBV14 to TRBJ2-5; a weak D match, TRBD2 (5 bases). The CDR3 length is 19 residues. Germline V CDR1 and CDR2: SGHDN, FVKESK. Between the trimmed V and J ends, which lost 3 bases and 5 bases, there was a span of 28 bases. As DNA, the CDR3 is TGTGCCAGCAGCCACGACCCAAGGCTGCGAACCGGGATTGGGGAGACCCAGTACTTC. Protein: CASSHDPRLRTGIGETQYF.

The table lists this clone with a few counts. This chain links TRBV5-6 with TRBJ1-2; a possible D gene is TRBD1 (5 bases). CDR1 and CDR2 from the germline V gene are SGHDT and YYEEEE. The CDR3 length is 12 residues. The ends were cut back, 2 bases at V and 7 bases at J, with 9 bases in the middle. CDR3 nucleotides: TGTGCCAGCAGCTTTGGGACTTCTGGCTACACCTTC. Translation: CASSFGTSGYTF. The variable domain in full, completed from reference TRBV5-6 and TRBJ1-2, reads DAGVTQSPTHLIKTRGQQVTLRCSPKSGHDTVSWYQQALGQGPQFIFQYYEEEERQRGNFPDRFSGHQFPNYSSELNVNALLLGDSALYLCASSFGTSGYTFGSGTRLTVV.

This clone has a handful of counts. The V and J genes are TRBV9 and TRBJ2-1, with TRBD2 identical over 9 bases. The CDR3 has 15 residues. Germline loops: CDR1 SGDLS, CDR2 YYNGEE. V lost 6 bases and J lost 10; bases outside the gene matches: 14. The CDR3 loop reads CASTPGASGVGEQFF. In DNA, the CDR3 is TGTGCCAGCACTCCGGGGGCTAGCGGGGTGGGGGAGCAGTTCTTC. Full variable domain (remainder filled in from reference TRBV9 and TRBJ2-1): DSGVTQTPKHLITATGQRVTLRCSPRSGDLSVYWYQQSLDQGLQFLIQYYNGEERAKGNILERFSAQQFPDLHSELNLSSLELGDSALYFCASTPGASGVGEQFFGPGTRLTVL.

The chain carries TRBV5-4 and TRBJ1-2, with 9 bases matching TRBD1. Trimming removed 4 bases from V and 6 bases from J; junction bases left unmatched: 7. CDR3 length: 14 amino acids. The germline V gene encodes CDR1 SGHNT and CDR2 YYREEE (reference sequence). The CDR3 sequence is CASSNDRGGDGYTF. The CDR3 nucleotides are TGTGCCAGCAGCAACGACAGGGGGGGGGATGGCTACACCTTC.

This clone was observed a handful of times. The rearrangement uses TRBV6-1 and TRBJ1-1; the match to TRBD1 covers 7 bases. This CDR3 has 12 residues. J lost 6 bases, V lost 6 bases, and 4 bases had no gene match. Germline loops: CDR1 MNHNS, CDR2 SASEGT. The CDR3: CASRRQGPEAFF. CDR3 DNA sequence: TGTGCCAGCAGACGACAGGGCCCTGAAGCTTTCTTT.

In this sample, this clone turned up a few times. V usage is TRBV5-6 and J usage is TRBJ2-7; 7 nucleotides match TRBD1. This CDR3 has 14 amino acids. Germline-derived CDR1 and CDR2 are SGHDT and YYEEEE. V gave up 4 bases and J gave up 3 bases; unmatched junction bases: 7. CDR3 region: CASSDSGGLYEQYF. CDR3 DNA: TGTGCCAGCAGCGACTCAGGGGGTCTCTACGAGCAGTACTTC.

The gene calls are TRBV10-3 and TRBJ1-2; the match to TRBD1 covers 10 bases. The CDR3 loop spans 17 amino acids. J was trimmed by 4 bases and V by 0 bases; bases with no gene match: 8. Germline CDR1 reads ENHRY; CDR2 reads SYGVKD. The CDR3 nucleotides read TGTGCCATCAGTGAGTCGGAGACCCGGACAGGGGGCTATGGCTACACCTTC. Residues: CAISESETRTGGYGYTF.

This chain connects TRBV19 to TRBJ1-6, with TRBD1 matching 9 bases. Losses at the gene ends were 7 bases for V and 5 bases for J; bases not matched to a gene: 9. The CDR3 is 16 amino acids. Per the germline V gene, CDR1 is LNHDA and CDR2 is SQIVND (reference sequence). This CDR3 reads CASTPTGGGDNSPLHF. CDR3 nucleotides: TGTGCCAGTACCCCGACAGGGGGAGGCGATAATTCACCCCTCCACTTT. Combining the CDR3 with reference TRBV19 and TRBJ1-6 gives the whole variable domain DGGITQSPKYLFRKEGQNVTLSCEQNLNHDAMYWYRQDPGQGLRLIYYSQIVNDFQKGDIAEGYSVSREKKESFPLTVTSAQKNPTAFYLCASTPTGGGDNSPLHFGNGTRLTVT.

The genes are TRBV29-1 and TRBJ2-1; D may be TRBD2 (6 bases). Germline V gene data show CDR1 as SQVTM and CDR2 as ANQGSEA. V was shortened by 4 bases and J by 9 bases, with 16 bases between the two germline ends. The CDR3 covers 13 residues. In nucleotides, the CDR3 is TGCAGCGTTGGGCGGCAGGCGGAGGGTGAGCAGTTCTTC. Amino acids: CSVGRQAEGEQFF.

The DNA for the CDR3 is TGTGCCACCCGGACTAGCGGGGGGGCTACAAACAATGAGCAGTTCTTC. This sequence encodes CATRTSGGATNNEQFF. The chain combines TRBV19 with TRBJ2-1; 15 nucleotides align to TRBD2. The CDR3 spans 16 residues. Germline CDR1 reads LNHDA; CDR2 reads SQIVND (reference sequence). The trim removed 10 bases at V and 5 bases at J, leaving 9 bases unmatched.

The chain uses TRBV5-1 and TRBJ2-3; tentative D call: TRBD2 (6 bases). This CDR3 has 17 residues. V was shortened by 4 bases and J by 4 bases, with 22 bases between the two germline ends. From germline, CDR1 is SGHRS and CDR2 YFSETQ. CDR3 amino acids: CASSHTRGRTWADTQYF. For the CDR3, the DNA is TGCGCCAGCAGCCACACCCGGGGGAGGACTTGGGCAGATACGCAGTATTTT.

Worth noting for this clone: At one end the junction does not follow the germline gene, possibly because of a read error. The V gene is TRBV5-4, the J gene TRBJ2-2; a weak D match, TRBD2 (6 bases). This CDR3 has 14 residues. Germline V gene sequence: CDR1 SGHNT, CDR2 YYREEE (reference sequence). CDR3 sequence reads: CAGSRGFATGELFF. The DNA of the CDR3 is TGTGCCGGCAGCCGGGGGTTCGCCACCGGGGAGCTGTTTTTT.

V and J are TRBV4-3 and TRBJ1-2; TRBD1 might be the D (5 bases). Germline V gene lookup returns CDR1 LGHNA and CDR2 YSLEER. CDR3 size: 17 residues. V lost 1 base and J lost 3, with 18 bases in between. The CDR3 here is CASSQGIGTKGDYGYTF. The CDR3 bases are TGCGCCAGCAGCCAAGGAATTGGGACTAAAGGGGACTATGGCTACACCTTC.

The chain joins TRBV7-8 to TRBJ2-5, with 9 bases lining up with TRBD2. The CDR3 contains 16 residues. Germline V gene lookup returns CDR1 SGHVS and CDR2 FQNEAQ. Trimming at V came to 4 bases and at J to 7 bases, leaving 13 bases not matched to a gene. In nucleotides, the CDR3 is TGTGCCAGCAGCTCTGCGGGGGGGCAGGGTGGAAGGACCCAGTACTTC. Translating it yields CASSSAGGQGGRTQYF.

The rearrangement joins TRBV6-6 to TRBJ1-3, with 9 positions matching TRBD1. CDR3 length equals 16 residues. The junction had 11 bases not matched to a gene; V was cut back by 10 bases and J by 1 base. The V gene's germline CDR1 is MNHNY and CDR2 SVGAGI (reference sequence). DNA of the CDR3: TGTGCCATCGACGCGGGACAGGGAGGATCTGGAAACACCATATATTTT. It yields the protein CAIDAGQGGSGNTIYF.

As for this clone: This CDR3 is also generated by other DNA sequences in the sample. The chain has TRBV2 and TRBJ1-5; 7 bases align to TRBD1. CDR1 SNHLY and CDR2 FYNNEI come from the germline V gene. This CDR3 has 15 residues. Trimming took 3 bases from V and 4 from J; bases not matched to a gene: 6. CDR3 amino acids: CASSDGGGRNQPQHF. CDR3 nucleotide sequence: TGTGCCAGCAGTGATGGAGGGGGCAGGAATCAGCCCCAGCATTTT.

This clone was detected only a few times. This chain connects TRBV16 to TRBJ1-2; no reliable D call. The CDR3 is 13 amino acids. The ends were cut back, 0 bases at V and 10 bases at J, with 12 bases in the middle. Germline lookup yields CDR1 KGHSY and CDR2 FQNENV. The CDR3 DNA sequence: TGTGCCAGCAGCCAATCGCGGCTTCGGGACTACACCTTC. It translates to CASSQSRLRDYTF.

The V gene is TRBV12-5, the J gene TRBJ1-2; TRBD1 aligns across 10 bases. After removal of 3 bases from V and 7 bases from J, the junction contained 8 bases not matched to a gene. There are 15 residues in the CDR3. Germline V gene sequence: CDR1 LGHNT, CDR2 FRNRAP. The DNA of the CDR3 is TGTGCTAGTGGTTTCGGAGACAGGGGGCTTAGTGGCTACACCTTC. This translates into CASGFGDRGLSGYTF. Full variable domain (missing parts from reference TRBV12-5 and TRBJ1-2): DARVTQTPRHKVTEMGQEVTMRCQPILGHNTVFWYRQTMMQGLELLAYFRNRAPLDDSGMPKDRFSAEMPDATLATLKIQPSEPRDSAVYFCASGFGDRGLSGYTFGSGTRLTVV.

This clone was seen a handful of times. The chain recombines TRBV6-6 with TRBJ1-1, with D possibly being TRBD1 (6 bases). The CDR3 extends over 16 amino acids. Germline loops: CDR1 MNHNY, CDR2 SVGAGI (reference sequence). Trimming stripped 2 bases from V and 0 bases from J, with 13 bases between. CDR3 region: CASSYRGGVMNTEAFF. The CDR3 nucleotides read TGTGCCAGCAGTTACAGGGGGGGAGTCATGAACACTGAAGCTTTCTTT.

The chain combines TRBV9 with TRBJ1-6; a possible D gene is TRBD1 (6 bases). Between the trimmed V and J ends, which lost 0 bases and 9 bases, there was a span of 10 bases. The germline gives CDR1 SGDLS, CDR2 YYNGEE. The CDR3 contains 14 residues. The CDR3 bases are TGTGCCAGCAGCGTAGGGGGAGGGGGTTCACCCCTCCACTTT. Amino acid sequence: CASSVGGGGSPLHF.

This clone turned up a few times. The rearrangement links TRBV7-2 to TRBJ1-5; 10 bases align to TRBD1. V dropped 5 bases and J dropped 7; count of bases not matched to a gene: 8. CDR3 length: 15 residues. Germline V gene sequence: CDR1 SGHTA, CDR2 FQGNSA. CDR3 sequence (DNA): TGTGCCAGCAGCGGAGACAGGGGGCAGGGACAGCCCCAGCATTTT. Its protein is CASSGDRGQGQPQHF. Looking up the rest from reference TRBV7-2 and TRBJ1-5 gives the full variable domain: GAGVSQSPSNKVTEKGKDVELRCDPISGHTALYWYRQSLGQGLEFLIYFQGNSAPDKSGLPSDRFSAERTGGSVSTLTIQRTQQEDSAVYLCASSGDRGQGQPQHFGDGTRLSIL.

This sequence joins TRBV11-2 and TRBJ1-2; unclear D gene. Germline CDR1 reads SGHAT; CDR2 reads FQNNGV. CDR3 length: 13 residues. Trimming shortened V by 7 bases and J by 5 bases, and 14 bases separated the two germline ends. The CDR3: CASISSRRYGYTF. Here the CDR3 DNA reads TGTGCCAGCATTTCGTCTAGGAGGTATGGCTACACCTTC.

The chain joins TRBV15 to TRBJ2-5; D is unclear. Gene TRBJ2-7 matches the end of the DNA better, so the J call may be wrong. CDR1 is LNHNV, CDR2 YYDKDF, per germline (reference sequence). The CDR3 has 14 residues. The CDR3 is CATSRPLPSSEQYF. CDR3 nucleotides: TGTGCCACCAGCAGACCCCTACCCTCGAGCGAGCAGTACTTC.